The sequence of this TCR beta chain was determined in a study of T cell repertoires in cytomegalovirus infection. Looking at the study overall: Based on public TCR beta signatures, there were indications of CMV infection and of a matching HLA type.

TCRdb re-called the reads through MiXCR, storing one row per CDR3 protein. The table has about half a million distinct CDR3 sequences, around a third seen once. Comment on this clonotype: Antigen specificity is unknown.

Study-level findings and limits: Predominance within the ex vivo response was attributable to HLA-C-restricted CMV-specific TCR beta clonotypes.

CDR3 length: 14 amino acids. The V gene's germline CDR1 is GTSNPN and CDR2 SVGIG (reference sequence). Deletions cut 0 bases from V and 6 bases from J, with 15 bases between. This receptor was obtained from a human donor in good health (CMV status not recorded). Some clones in this sample may be carry-over from other donors' samples. The V call is TRBV30, the J call TRBJ2-7, with D perhaps TRBD1 (6 bases). Sequenced material: cultured PBMCs, taken from culture after CMV antigen stimulation. CDR3: CAWSVRSRGAEQYF. The CDR3, as DNA: TGTGCCTGGAGTGTAAGGTCCAGGGGTGCCGAGCAGTACTTC. The entire variable domain, with the rest obtained from reference TRBV30 and TRBJ2-7, is as follows: SQTIHQWPATLVQPVGSPLSLECTVEGTSNPNLYWYRQAAGRGLQLLFYSVGIGQISSEVPQNLSASRPQDRQFILSSKKLLLSDSGFYLCAWSVRSRGAEQYFGPGTRLTVT.